The 24 T cell receptor beta chains presented below share a single source sample, sequenced in a study of blood T cell repertoires in COVID-19. Using immunoSEQ multiplex PCR, the repertoire was profiled, and TCRdb retains in-frame clones only, with some absent. The data show more than 300,000 clones, around nine tenths seen once. The sample comprised peripheral blood. These receptors were taken from a woman younger than 30 who had recovered from COVID-19.

The chain has TRBV9 and TRBJ2-3, with 8 positions matching TRBD2. Unmatched junction bases numbered 5, after V lost 8 bases and J lost 0 bases. Germline CDR1 is SGDLS and CDR2 is YYNGEE. This CDR3 is built from 14 residues. In nucleotides, the CDR3 is TGTGCCAGTACCCCTAGCGGGAGCACAGATACGCAGTATTTT. Protein: CASTPSGSTDTQYF. The full variable domain, in which reference TRBV9 and TRBJ2-3 provide the parts outside the CDR3, is DSGVTQTPKHLITATGQRVTLRCSPRSGDLSVYWYQQSLDQGLQFLIQYYNGEERAKGNILERFSAQQFPDLHSELNLSSLELGDSALYFCASTPSGSTDTQYFGPGTRLTVL.

The chain joins TRBV3-1 (or the pseudogene TRBV3-2) to TRBJ2-5; D is ambiguous. From germline, CDR1 is LGHDT and CDR2 YNNKEL (reference sequence). The CDR3 is 13 residues long. Trimming pared 4 bases from V and 1 base from J, leaving 7 bases between. This CDR3 reads CASSRTVQETQYF. For the CDR3, the DNA is TGTGCCAGCAGCCGCACAGTCCAAGAGACCCAGTACTTC.

This chain links TRBV5-1 with TRBJ2-5; possibly TRBD1 for D (5 bases). This CDR3 comprises 15 residues. Trimming took off 1 base at V and 3 bases at J, with 13 bases between the two ends. Per the germline V gene, CDR1 is SGHRS and CDR2 is YFSETQ. In DNA, the CDR3 is TGCGCCAGCAGCTTGTTCGCAGGGTGGGAAGAGACCCAGTACTTC. It is translated as CASSLFAGWEETQYF.

This chain connects TRBV19 to TRBJ1-3; the match to TRBD1 covers 7 bases. With V trimmed by 7 bases and J by 6 bases, 6 bases remained unmatched. The CDR3 covers 13 residues. Germline values: CDR1 LNHDA, CDR2 SQIVND (reference sequence). CDR3 region: CASMRQGVNTIYF. The CDR3 DNA reads TGTGCCAGTATGAGACAGGGAGTAAACACCATATATTTT. Full variable domain (rest looked up from reference TRBV19 and TRBJ1-3): DGGITQSPKYLFRKEGQNVTLSCEQNLNHDAMYWYRQDPGQGLRLIYYSQIVNDFQKGDIAEGYSVSREKKESFPLTVTSAQKNPTAFYLCASMRQGVNTIYFGEGSWLTVV.

This clone occurred a few times. The chain joins TRBV6-5 to TRBJ2-1; 9 bases line up with TRBD1. The CDR3 is 15 amino acids. CDR1 MNHEY and CDR2 SVGAGI come from the germline V gene. V dropped 6 bases and J dropped 7; count of bases not matched to a gene: 10. CDR3 region: CASSSTGQGRNEQFF. Written as DNA, the CDR3 is TGTGCCAGCAGCTCAACGGGACAGGGTAGGAATGAGCAGTTCTTC.

The CDR3 here is CASSPPSGTGVTEAFF. As DNA, the CDR3 is TGTGCCAGCTCACCACCCTCCGGGACAGGGGTCACTGAAGCTTTCTTT. The chain carries TRBV18 and TRBJ1-1, with TRBD1 identical over 10 bases. Germline V lookup: CDR1 KGHSH, CDR2 LQKENI. This CDR3 has 16 residues. Trimming took 0 bases from V and 4 from J; bases not matched to a gene: 5.

V gene TRBV7-2 combines with J gene TRBJ2-3; 9 bases are a match to TRBD2. This CDR3 is 16 amino acids long. CDR1 is SGHTA, CDR2 FQGNSA, per germline. Unmatched junction bases numbered 6, after V lost 5 bases and J lost 0 bases. The CDR3 is CASSLRTSASTDTQYF. Written as DNA, the CDR3 is TGTGCCAGCAGCCTTAGGACTAGCGCTAGCACAGATACGCAGTATTTT. The complete variable domain, with remaining parts taken from reference TRBV7-2 and TRBJ2-3, reads GAGVSQSPSNKVTEKGKDVELRCDPISGHTALYWYRQSLGQGLEFLIYFQGNSAPDKSGLPSDRFSAERTGGSVSTLTIQRTQQEDSAVYLCASSLRTSASTDTQYFGPGTRLTVL.

The chain employs TRBV27 and TRBJ2-1, with 9 bases lining up with TRBD1. CDR1 MNHEY and CDR2 SMNVEV come from the germline V gene (reference sequence). CDR3 length: 14 residues. J gave up 9 bases and V 5 bases, and 8 bases lay outside the gene matches. CDR3: CASSPRDRAGEQFF. CDR3 coding DNA: TGTGCCAGCAGTCCCCGGGACAGGGCTGGTGAGCAGTTCTTC.

This chain connects TRBV5-1 to TRBJ2-3; D call uncertain. Germline CDR1 SGHRS, CDR2 YFSETQ. Trimming stripped 0 bases from V and 3 bases from J, with 8 bases between. The CDR3 contains 14 residues. The CDR3, as DNA: TGCGCCAGCAGCTTGGATACAGCTACAGATACGCAGTATTTT. Encoded protein: CASSLDTATDTQYF.

This chain connects TRBV6-2 or TRBV6-3 to TRBJ2-5; maybe TRBD1 (5 bases). CDR1 and CDR2 from the germline V gene are MNHEY and SVGEGT. V was clipped by 2 bases and J by 5 bases, with 6 bases between them. The CDR3 totals 12 residues. CDR3 nucleotides: TGTGCCAGCAGTTACCCAGGGGAGACCCAGTACTTC. As protein: CASSYPGETQYF.

The V and J genes are TRBV9 and TRBJ2-3, with 11 bases matching TRBD2. V trimming: 3 bases; J trimming: 5 bases; junction bases outside the gene matches: 14. In germline, CDR1 is SGDLS, CDR2 YYNGEE. The CDR3 length is 18 residues. The CDR3 region is CASSGSTSGTSPVDTQYF. As DNA, the CDR3 is TGTGCCAGCAGCGGGTCGACTAGCGGGACTTCGCCCGTAGATACGCAGTATTTT.

V gene TRBV7-9 combines with J gene TRBJ2-2; D is perhaps TRBD2 (5 bases). Trimming took off 2 bases at V and 6 bases at J, with 16 bases between the two ends. The CDR3 is 16 amino acids. Germline V CDR1 and CDR2: SEHNR, FQNEAQ (reference sequence). CDR3 bases: TGTGCCAGCAGCTTAACTCCTGGCATGGGAGCCGGGGAGCTGTTTTTT. This encodes CASSLTPGMGAGELFF.

CDR3 region: CASGKLLGGTEAFF. CDR3 sequence (DNA): TGTGCCAGCGGCAAACTATTAGGGGGCACTGAAGCTTTCTTT. The V call is TRBV2, the J call TRBJ1-1, with D tentatively TRBD1 (6 bases). The V and J ends lost 8 bases and 4 bases respectively, with 17 bases between them. Germline V gene lookup returns CDR1 SNHLY and CDR2 FYNNEI. The CDR3 sequence is 14 residues long.

V usage is TRBV10-1 and J usage is TRBJ2-5; D is possibly TRBD2 (5 bases). Germline V gene lookup returns CDR1 WNHNN and CDR2 SYGVQD (reference sequence). The CDR3 covers 13 residues. The germline V and J ends were trimmed by 2 bases and 5 bases, with 9 bases remaining between them. The DNA of the CDR3 is TGCGCCAGCAGTGAGGCGGGCGGGGAGACCCAGTACTTC. This translates into CASSEAGGETQYF.

The chain joins TRBV5-8 to TRBJ2-6; tentative D call: TRBD2 (5 bases). V lost 4 bases and J lost 0, with 11 bases in between. The CDR3 is made up of 16 amino acids. CDR1 SGHTS and CDR2 YDEGEE come from the germline V gene. CDR3 region: CASSRRGYSGANVLTF. In DNA form, the CDR3 reads TGTGCCAGCAGCAGACGAGGGTACTCTGGGGCCAACGTCCTGACTTTC.

The chain joins TRBV27 to TRBJ1-2; D uncertain. The V gene lost 5 bases and the J gene lost 2 bases, with 6 bases spanning the gap. The CDR3 runs to 12 residues. From germline, CDR1 is MNHEY and CDR2 SMNVEV (reference sequence). The CDR3 DNA sequence: TGTGCCAGCAGTCGAGGGAACTATGGCTACACCTTC. This translates into CASSRGNYGYTF.

This sequence joins TRBV10-1 and TRBJ1-6, with 8 bases aligning to TRBD1. Germline V gene sequence: CDR1 WNHNN, CDR2 SYGVQD (reference sequence). After removal of 5 bases from V and 6 bases from J, the junction contained 6 bases not matched to a gene. This CDR3 region has 15 residues. This chain's CDR3 is CASSLTGTGNSPLHF. In DNA form, the CDR3 reads TGCGCCAGCAGTCTTACCGGGACAGGTAATTCACCCCTCCACTTT.

The V and J genes are TRBV6-5 and TRBJ2-3, with 7 positions matching TRBD2. The CDR3 loop spans 15 amino acids. The germline CDR1 and CDR2 sequences are MNHEY and SVGAGI. With 6 bases clipped from V and 4 bases from J, the junction kept 10 bases outside the gene matches. As DNA, the CDR3 is TGTGCCAGCAGCCCGTCGCCGGGGGGAGCAGATACGCAGTATTTT. Encoded protein: CASSPSPGGADTQYF.

This chain joins TRBV13 and TRBJ1-5, with TRBD1 matching over 8 bases. CDR1 is PRHDT, CDR2 FYEKMQ, per germline (reference sequence). The ends lost 0 bases at V and 4 bases at J; junction bases unmatched: 2. The CDR3 runs to 15 residues. In DNA, the CDR3 is TGTGCCAGCAGCTTAGGGACAGGGGTTAATCAGCCCCAGCATTTT. This sequence encodes CASSLGTGVNQPQHF.

The genes are TRBV6-5 and TRBJ1-4, with 9 positions matching TRBD1. The CDR3 contains 14 residues. V shed 6 bases, J shed 10 bases, and the junction held 9 bases outside the gene matches. Germline V CDR1 and CDR2: MNHEY, SVGAGI. The CDR3 loop reads CASSEGQGVAKLFF. CDR3 nucleotide sequence: TGTGCCAGCAGCGAGGGACAGGGTGTAGCAAAACTGTTTTTT.

The chain employs TRBV9 and TRBJ1-2; 10 bases line up with TRBD1. V dropped 4 bases and J dropped 0; count of bases not matched to a gene: 6. The V gene's germline CDR1 is SGDLS and CDR2 YYNGEE. The CDR3 spans 16 residues. The CDR3 region has the DNA TGTGCCAGCAGCACCGACAGGGGGCATACTAACTATGGCTACACCTTC. Its translation: CASSTDRGHTNYGYTF.

The gene calls are TRBV3-1 (or the pseudogene TRBV3-2) and TRBJ2-6, with TRBD2 matching over 10 bases. The V gene's germline CDR1 is LGHDT and CDR2 YNNKEL (reference sequence). This CDR3 comprises 15 residues. Trimming at V came to 6 bases and at J to 12 bases, leaving 11 bases not matched to a gene. For the CDR3, the DNA is TGTGCCAGCAGGCCTACTAGCGGGATAGGGAGCGTCCTGACTTTC. Protein sequence: CASRPTSGIGSVLTF.

This rearrangement joins TRBV11-2 to TRBJ1-6, with a tentative D call TRBD1 (6 bases). V lost 1 base, J lost 7 bases, and 14 bases lay in between. This CDR3 is built from 16 residues. Germline assignment: CDR1 SGHAT and CDR2 FQNNGV. CDR3 region: CASSLGGRGLNSPLHF. In nucleotides, the CDR3 is TGTGCCAGCAGCTTAGGTGGCAGGGGTCTCAATTCACCCCTCCACTTT.

The V gene is TRBV27, the J gene TRBJ2-1; TRBD1 agrees at 7 bases. Trimming cost V 5 bases and J 0 bases; bases outside gene matches: 7. Germline V gives CDR1 MNHEY, CDR2 SMNVEV (reference sequence). The CDR3 has 16 amino acids. The CDR3 DNA reads as TGTGCCAGCAGTAGAGACAGGGATGGCTCCTACAATGAGCAGTTCTTC. Protein product: CASSRDRDGSYNEQFF.